This T cell receptor beta chain came from a study of persistence of HIV-infected CD4 T cells. With regard to this clone: Its antigen is undetermined.

Study findings and constraints: TCRbeta richness was lower in CMV- and Gag-responding cells than in anti-CD3/anti-CD28-responding cells. Antigen-responding cells were enriched for degenerate expanded CDR3beta sequences.

Overlapping HIV-1 Gag 15-mer peptides at approximately 0.96 ug per peptide per mL were used. CD40L-negative CD69-negative CD45RO-high memory CD4+ T cells were sorted as populations depleted of antigen-responding cells. Sequencing used immunoSEQ version 4 in survey mode. The method was immunoSEQ multiplex PCR; TCRdb's version includes in-frame clones alone and lacks a portion of them. The sample consists of roughly 64,000 clones, under 80% of them appearing once. CDR1 and CDR2 (germline): SGHDN, FVKESK. V lost 3 bases, J lost 6 bases, and 6 bases lay in between. This CDR3 comprises 13 residues. This rearrangement joins TRBV14 to TRBJ1-6; no clear D gene. The clonotype originates from an adult man with HIV who was CMV-seropositive. The sequencing here drew on CD4+ T cells sorted from PBMCs after approximately 19-hour stimulation, taken from a patient who received antiretroviral therapy. The CDR3 bases are TGTGCCAGCAGCCAGAGTGGTAATTCACCCCTCCACTTT. Translating gives CASSQSGNSPLHF.